Below, one TCR beta chain is given with its context. Its specific antigen is unknown. One end of the junction fails to match germline, which may point to a read error. The data derive from a study of T cell repertoires in cytomegalovirus infection (dated by TCRdb to between 2017 and 2020). As for the study more broadly: Recently identified HLA-C-restricted CMV epitopes, whose presentation resists viral immunomodulation, were targeted by peptide stimulations together with well-studied HLA-B-restricted epitopes. Donor HLA type was relevant to the analysis, because carriage of CMV infection together with the matching HLA type was indicated by public TCR beta signatures.

What this sample's treatment or condition label stands for: in vitro stimulation with specific CMV peptide epitopes to enrich CMV-specific T cells. Study-level results and caveats: The ex vivo response was dominated by HLA-C-restricted CMV-specific TCR beta clonotypes, which also provided the single most frequent clonotype in two of eight donors. Carriers of CMV infection plus the relevant HLA type were discriminated by the cumulative frequency of public TCR beta family members in the study cohort and in an independent roughly 370-donor cohort.

TCRdb shows the sequencer as Illumina HiSeq 1500. The raw public reads went through TCRdb reprocessing: fastp at Q25, MiXCR clone calling, in-frame beta chains kept. All rows with the same CDR3 protein become a single entry with the most common DNA and genes. The sample profile shows about a million distinct CDR3 sequences; roughly 30% of them were found once. The ten largest clones represent 10% to 15% of the sample. CDR1 ENHRY and CDR2 SYGVKD are derived from the germline V gene. The CDR3 runs 12 amino acids, cysteine and phenylalanine included. Kept here is only the CDR3 DNA, which spans 36 bases and is read in frame from base 1.

The chain links TRBV10-3 with TRBJ2-2; the D call is possibly TRBD1 or TRBD2, each sharing 5 bases. Specimen: cultured CD8+ T cells from PBMCs, collected from culture after CMV antigen stimulation. This receptor was obtained from a human donor in good health (CMV status not recorded). Some clones in this sample may be carry-over from other donors' samples. The nucleotide sequence is given as TGTGTCATCACCAGGGAGCACGGGGAGCTGTTTTTT. Translation gives CVITREHGELFF.